This T cell receptor beta chain derives from a study of T cell repertoires in cytomegalovirus infection. Germline values: CDR1 SGHDT, CDR2 YYEEEE. Germline trimming cut 0 bases from V and 10 bases from J; bases unmatched to any gene: 17. The CDR3 runs 17 residues. TCRdb independently ran MiXCR on the reads; one entry per CDR3 protein. Among about 740,000 distinct CDR3 sequences, roughly 35% were seen once, and the ten largest hold under 3%. Material for sequencing was PBMCs. The receptor's source is a human donor in good health (CMV status not recorded). Some clones in this sample may be carry-over from other donors' samples. This chain joins TRBV5-6 and TRBJ2-7, with 9 bases identical to TRBD2. CDR3 region: CASSLAGLAPGGGDQYF. The CDR3 coding sequence is TGTGCCAGCAGCTTGGCAGGACTAGCGCCCGGTGGGGGAGATCAGTACTTC.